These 21 T cell receptor beta chains came from one sample sequenced in a study of blood T cell repertoires in COVID-19. Sequencing used immunoSEQ multiplex PCR; TCRdb keeps in-frame clones, though not all of them. The sample lists roughly 72,000 clones; just over 85% were seen once. Material: peripheral blood. The source of these receptors is a human donor in a cohort sampled during active COVID-19.

The V and J genes are TRBV2 and TRBJ2-5, with 12 positions matching TRBD2. Germline values: CDR1 SNHLY, CDR2 FYNNEI. V lost 4 bases and J lost 3; bases outside the gene matches: 3. This CDR3 contains 15 residues. CDR3 DNA sequence: TGTGCCAGCAGTGGGAGGACTAGCGGGAAAGAGACCCAGTACTTC. This sequence encodes CASSGRTSGKETQYF.

The rearrangement joins TRBV13 to TRBJ2-5, with 11 nucleotides matching TRBD2. The CDR3 is made up of 16 amino acids. CDR1 and CDR2 (germline): PRHDT, FYEKMQ (reference sequence). The junction had 9 bases not matched to a gene; V was cut back by 2 bases and J by 7 bases. The CDR3 DNA reads as TGTGCCAGCAGCTTAACGACTAGCGGGGTACTAGGGACCCAGTACTTC. This codes for CASSLTTSGVLGTQYF.

The V gene is TRBV5-8, the J gene TRBJ2-7, with 10 bases fitting TRBD2. This CDR3 has 16 amino acids. After removal of 0 bases from V and 3 bases from J, the junction contained 6 bases not matched to a gene. CDR1 and CDR2 from the germline V gene are SGHTS and YDEGEE. CDR3 residues: CASSLGYWTSGYEQYF. The CDR3 coding sequence is TGTGCCAGCAGCTTGGGGTATTGGACTAGCGGCTACGAGCAGTACTTC.

The V gene is TRBV6-6, the J gene TRBJ2-7; TRBD2 is a possible D gene (6 bases). Per germline, CDR1 MNHNY and CDR2 SVGAGI (reference sequence). CDR3 size: 14 residues. Trimming pared 3 bases from V and 4 bases from J, leaving 13 bases between. The DNA for the CDR3 is TGTGCCAGCAGTTATATTGTGGCGGGATACGAGCAGTACTTC. This encodes CASSYIVAGYEQYF.

In this sample, this clone turned up once. The rearrangement joins TRBV18 to TRBJ2-5, with 10 bases fitting TRBD1. CDR1 and CDR2 from the germline V gene are KGHSH and LQKENI. This CDR3 region has 14 residues. J gave up 5 bases and V 5 bases, and 5 bases lay outside the gene matches. The DNA for the CDR3 is TGTGCCAGCTCATCCCGGGACAGGGGTGAGACCCAGTACTTC. This encodes CASSSRDRGETQYF. Based on the CDR3 plus reference TRBV18 and TRBJ2-5, the full variable domain is NAGVMQNPRHLVRRRGQEARLRCSPMKGHSHVYWYRQLPEEGLKFMVYLQKENIIDESGMPKERFSAEFPKEGPSILRIQQVVRGDSAAYFCASSSRDRGETQYFGPGTRLLVL.

A word on this clone: The junction departs from the called germline gene at one end, perhaps through a read error. The chain employs TRBV2 and TRBJ1-1, with D uncertain. This CDR3 is 13 amino acids long. The germline CDR1 and CDR2 sequences are SNHLY and FYNNEI. CDR3 in amino acids: CASSQSRDTEAFF. CDR3 in DNA: TGTGCCAGCAGCCAGTCGAGAGACACAGAAGCTTTCTTT.

Concerning this clone itself: Other DNA sequences in this sample translate to the same CDR3. The chain recombines TRBV5-1 with TRBJ2-1, with D unresolved. Germline CDR1 and CDR2: SGHRS and YFSETQ. The V end lost 0 bases, the J end lost 3 bases, and 4 bases lay between the germline ends. The CDR3 consists of 13 residues. CDR3 region: CASSLDSYNEQFF. The CDR3 DNA reads as TGCGCCAGCAGCTTGGACAGCTACAATGAGCAGTTCTTC.

The rearrangement links TRBV10-3 to TRBJ2-5; tentative D call: TRBD2 (6 bases). Trimming took 8 bases from V and 9 from J, leaving 16 bases between them. Germline V gene lookup returns CDR1 ENHRY and CDR2 SYGVKD. The CDR3 loop spans 12 amino acids. The CDR3, as DNA: TGTGCCATCGCGGGGACCGACGGCTCCCAGTACTTC. Protein sequence: CAIAGTDGSQYF.

The J gene is TRBJ2-1, the V gene TRBV6-2 or TRBV6-3, with D unresolved. V was shortened by 0 bases and J by 5 bases, with 11 bases between the two germline ends. There are 15 residues in the CDR3. Per the germline V gene, CDR1 is MNHEY and CDR2 is SVGEGT. Written as DNA, the CDR3 is TGTGCCAGCAGTTACTCGAGAGCAAGAAACAATGAGCAGTTCTTC. Its protein product is CASSYSRARNNEQFF.

As regards this clone: The same CDR3 arises from other DNA sequences in this sample as well. The rearrangement uses TRBV18 and TRBJ2-7; 13 nucleotides agree with TRBD2. Germline V gene sequence: CDR1 KGHSH, CDR2 LQKENI. The CDR3 has 15 residues. V lost 3 bases, J lost 2 bases, and 1 base stayed unmatched. The CDR3 region has the DNA TGTGCCAGCTCACCGGGGACTAGCGGGACCTACGAGCAGTACTTC. Its translation: CASSPGTSGTYEQYF.

This clone has only a few counts. The chain joins TRBV14 to TRBJ2-5, with TRBD2 matching over 8 bases. V trimming: 5 bases; J trimming: 4 bases; junction bases outside the gene matches: 6. The CDR3 is made up of 14 amino acids. CDR1 and CDR2 from the germline V gene are SGHDN and FVKESK. CDR3 nucleotide sequence: TGTGCCAGCAGCTCCGGACTAGCCCCAGAGACCCAGTACTTC. Translated: CASSSGLAPETQYF.

This chain links TRBV27 with TRBJ1-2; tentatively, D is TRBD1 (5 bases). The germline gives CDR1 MNHEY, CDR2 SMNVEV (reference sequence). Trimming shortened V by 0 bases and J by 4 bases, and 15 bases separated the two germline ends. The CDR3 runs to 16 residues. CDR3 nucleotide sequence: TGTGCCAGCAGTTTATCGTGGGGGGACCTGAGCTATGGCTACACCTTC. Amino acid sequence: CASSLSWGDLSYGYTF.

This CDR3 reads CASSGDFLSYNEQFF. The CDR3, as DNA: TGTGCCAGCAGCGGGGACTTCCTCTCCTACAATGAGCAGTTCTTC. V is TRBV5-4 and J is TRBJ2-1; D possibly corresponds to TRBD2 (6 bases). CDR3 length: 15 residues. Germline CDR1 is SGHNT and CDR2 is YYREEE (reference sequence). Trimming took off 4 bases at V and 0 bases at J, with 11 bases between the two ends.

The V call is TRBV5-6, the J call TRBJ2-2; D may be TRBD1 (5 bases). This CDR3 has 15 residues. Trimming shortened V by 0 bases and J by 6 bases, and 12 bases separated the two germline ends. The germline CDR1 and CDR2 sequences are SGHDT and YYEEEE. The CDR3 nucleotides are TGTGCCAGCAGCTTGGTAGGGGCTGCCGCCGGGGAGCTGTTTTTT. Its protein product is CASSLVGAAAGELFF.

This clone was seen a handful of times. V usage is TRBV11-3 and J usage is TRBJ2-7, with a weak D call TRBD1 (5 bases). CDR3 length: 14 residues. Trimming took 5 bases from V and 2 from J, leaving 13 bases between them. Germline V gene lookup returns CDR1 SGHNT and CDR2 YENEEA. DNA for the CDR3: TGTGCCAGCAGCCAGACCCAGGGTCCCTACGAGCAGTACTTC. Its protein is CASSQTQGPYEQYF.

The chain links TRBV6-5 to TRBJ1-6; D gene unclear. Deletions cut 0 bases from V and 10 bases from J, with 10 bases between. The CDR3 contains 14 residues. The germline V gene has CDR1 MNHEY and CDR2 SVGAGI. This CDR3 reads CASSYSQETSPLHF. CDR3 nucleotides: TGTGCCAGCAGTTACTCTCAAGAAACATCACCCCTCCACTTT.

The chain joins TRBV18 to TRBJ2-1; D is undetermined. Trimming removed 5 bases from V and 9 bases from J, with 11 bases in between. Germline CDR1 reads KGHSH; CDR2 reads LQKENI. The CDR3 extends over 12 amino acids. The CDR3 region has the DNA TGTGCCAGCTCAAACACTATGGGTGAGCAGTTCTTC. It yields the protein CASSNTMGEQFF.

The chain employs TRBV7-9 and TRBJ2-1; 7 positions match TRBD2. The CDR3 has 14 residues. The J segment lost 7 bases and the V segment lost 2 bases, leaving 5 bases of the junction unmatched. Germline values: CDR1 SEHNR, CDR2 FQNEAQ (reference sequence). The CDR3 DNA reads as TGTGCCAGCAGCTTATTCGGACTAGTTAATGAGCAGTTCTTC. Translation gives CASSLFGLVNEQFF.

This sequence joins TRBV6-2 or TRBV6-3 and TRBJ1-2; possible D gene TRBD1, 5 bases. Germline loops: CDR1 MNHEY, CDR2 SVGEGT. The ends were cut back, 2 bases at V and 3 bases at J, with 19 bases in the middle. The CDR3 spans 17 residues. In DNA form, the CDR3 reads TGTGCCAGCAGTTACGTATCCGGAGGCAGGGAGGACTATGGCTACACCTTC. This sequence encodes CASSYVSGGREDYGYTF.

V usage is TRBV6-5 and J usage is TRBJ2-1, with 15 bases that match TRBD2. Germline loops: CDR1 MNHEY, CDR2 SVGAGI. V dropped 8 bases and J dropped 7; count of bases not matched to a gene: 3. The CDR3 is made up of 14 amino acids. This CDR3 is CASFGTSGRNEQFF. In nucleotides, the CDR3 is TGTGCCAGCTTTGGGACTAGCGGGAGGAATGAGCAGTTCTTC.

This chain uses TRBV18 with TRBJ1-2; D is uncertain. The V end was cut by 3 bases, the J end by 5 bases, with 16 bases between. CDR1 is KGHSH, CDR2 LQKENI, per germline. This CDR3 is built from 15 residues. The CDR3 nucleotides read TGTGCCAGCTCACCCGCGGGAGGGCCAGATTATGGCTACACCTTC. This gives the protein CASSPAGGPDYGYTF.